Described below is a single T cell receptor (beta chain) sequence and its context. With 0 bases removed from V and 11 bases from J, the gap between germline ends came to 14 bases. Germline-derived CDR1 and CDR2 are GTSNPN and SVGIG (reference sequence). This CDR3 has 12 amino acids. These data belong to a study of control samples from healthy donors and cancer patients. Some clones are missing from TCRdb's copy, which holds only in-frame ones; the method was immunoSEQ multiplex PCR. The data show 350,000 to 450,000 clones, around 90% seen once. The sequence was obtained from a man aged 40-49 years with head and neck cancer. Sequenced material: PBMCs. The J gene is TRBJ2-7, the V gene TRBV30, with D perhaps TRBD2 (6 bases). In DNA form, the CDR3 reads TGTGCCTGGAGTGTACCAGCGGGCCATAAGTACTTC. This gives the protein CAWSVPAGHKYF.